The 10 T cell receptor beta chains below were found in one sample sequenced in a study of blood T cells in healthy people across ages. Alongside a J-beta primer mix, a sample-barcoded 5' primer served in a second PCR lasting about 7 to 11 cycles. One entry per CDR3 protein results from TCRdb running MiXCR on the 5' RACE reads. The sample lists about 1,500,000 distinct CDR3 sequences; around two fifths were seen once. Sequenced input: blood. These receptors all stem from a woman aged 18 to 35 in good health.

This clonotype occurred a few times. This sequence joins TRBV20-1 and TRBJ2-4; no clear D. V lost 0 bases and J 8 bases, leaving 11 bases between the germline ends. The CDR3 spans 13 residues. Germline CDR1 reads DFQATT; CDR2 reads SNEGSKA (reference sequence). In nucleotides, the CDR3 is TGCAGTGCTAGAGATGTAGGTTGGGACATTCAGTACTTC. This sequence encodes CSARDVGWDIQYF.

Only one count was recorded for this clonotype. One end of the junction fails to match germline, which may point to a read error. The V and J genes are TRBV7-9 and TRBJ1-6, with 7 bases aligning to TRBD1. The CDR3 is 14 residues long. Germline V lookup: CDR1 SEHNR, CDR2 FQNEAQ (reference sequence). The chain's CDR3 is CASSSGQFNSPPHF. The CDR3 DNA reads as TGTGCCAGCAGCTCGGGACAGTTTAATTCACCCCCCCACTTT.

This clonotype was observed a few times. This sequence joins TRBV28 and TRBJ2-3; 8 nucleotides agree with TRBD1. Germline V CDR1 and CDR2: MDHEN, SYDVKM. The CDR3 runs to 15 residues. With 10 bases clipped from V and 4 bases from J, the junction kept 13 bases outside the gene matches. Written as DNA, the CDR3 is TGTGCCACCCAGAGGGAGCAGGGGGCTGCAGATACGCAGTATTTT. Protein product: CATQREQGAADTQYF.

This chain uses TRBV4-1 with TRBJ2-5; perhaps TRBD2 as D (6 bases). The CDR3 totals 17 residues. The germline V gene has CDR1 MGHRA and CDR2 YSYEKL. Deletions cut 3 bases from V and 3 bases from J, with 20 bases between. The CDR3 DNA sequence: TGCGCCAGCAGCCACCACCCTAGTGGCGGGGAGGAAGAGACCCAGTACTTC. Translated: CASSHHPSGGEEETQYF.

This clonotype was seen once. This sequence joins TRBV7-6 and TRBJ2-3; TRBD1 might be the D (5 bases). Germline lookup yields CDR1 SGHVS and CDR2 FNYEAQ. This CDR3 contains 17 residues. V gave up 1 base and J gave up 2 bases, with 16 bases separating them. CDR3 in DNA: TGTGCCAGCAGCTTAGGGTCAGGGCTAATACCCACAGATACGCAGTATTTT. Its translation: CASSLGSGLIPTDTQYF.

The chain links TRBV10-2 to TRBJ1-2; D uncertain. Germline V lookup: CDR1 WSHSY, CDR2 SAAADI. Between the trimmed V and J ends, which lost 3 bases and 0 bases, there was a span of 5 bases. This CDR3 comprises 13 residues. CDR3 in amino acids: CASSDLSNYGYTF. The CDR3 DNA sequence: TGCGCCAGCAGTGACCTTTCTAACTATGGCTACACCTTC.

A few counts support this clonotype. This chain connects TRBV9 to TRBJ1-2; perhaps TRBD1 as D (6 bases). Trimming removed 2 bases at V and 6 bases at J, with 14 bases between. The CDR3 has 14 residues. Germline CDR1 and CDR2: SGDLS and YYNGEE. The DNA of the CDR3 is TGTGCCAGCAGCGTTACACAGGGCGGGAATGGCTACACCTTC. This codes for CASSVTQGGNGYTF.

This clonotype turned up a few times. This chain connects TRBV7-9 to TRBJ2-7; 9 nucleotides line up with TRBD1. CDR1 SEHNR and CDR2 FQNEAQ come from the germline V gene (reference sequence). The CDR3 has 14 residues. V was clipped by 5 bases and J by 3 bases; unmatched bases: 5. CDR3 sequence: CASSQTGGVYEQYF. In DNA form, the CDR3 reads TGTGCCAGCAGCCAGACAGGGGGGGTCTACGAGCAGTACTTC.

This chain connects TRBV5-1 to TRBJ1-2; D unclear. Germline values: CDR1 SGHRS, CDR2 YFSETQ. V was clipped by 4 bases and J by 0 bases, with 16 bases between them. The CDR3 covers 16 residues. CDR3 amino acids: CASSARPVTSNYGYTF. The CDR3 bases are TGCGCCAGCAGCGCTCGCCCAGTGACATCTAACTATGGCTACACCTTC.

The sample holds a few counts of this clonotype. V is TRBV6-2 or TRBV6-3 and J is TRBJ2-1, with a weak D call TRBD2 (5 bases). V lost 1 base to trimming and J lost 3 bases, with 10 bases between them. The CDR3 is made up of 15 amino acids. Germline V gives CDR1 MNHEY, CDR2 SVGEGT. This CDR3 is CASSYFAGSYNEQFF. In nucleotides, the CDR3 is TGTGCCAGCAGTTACTTCGCGGGCAGCTACAATGAGCAGTTCTTC.